This section outlines one T cell receptor beta chain sequence together with its context. Its antigen is unknown. These data originate in a study of T cell responses to AZD1222 COVID-19 vaccine. General study points: In all cases, repertoires were sampled only after the peak T cell response. A reported finding is that nearly half of spike-specific TCRs target unmutated variant regions.

Some clones are missing from TCRdb's copy, which holds only in-frame ones; the method was immunoSEQ multiplex PCR. The sample lists about 120,000 clones, 70% to 90% occurring once. The sequencing here drew on peripheral blood, taken on day 0 of AZD1222 vaccination. This sequence was found in an adult in good health.

CDR3 bases: TGTGCCAGCAGCTTAAGTCAGGCCACCCTCCACACCATATATTTT. It encodes CASSLSQATLHTIYF. The chain links TRBV7-2 to TRBJ1-3; D is undetermined. This CDR3 spans 15 amino acids. CDR1 is SGHTA, CDR2 FQGNSA, per germline. Trimming removed 2 bases at V and 8 bases at J, with 16 bases between.